Presented here are 32 T cell receptor beta chains from one specimen sequenced in a study of shared clonotypes between healthy human individuals. TCRdb's table, derived via immunoSEQ multiplex PCR, lists solely in-frame clones and lacks some. The repertoire holds millions of clones, with approximately 93% as singletons. Material: naive CD4+ T cells from PBMCs. Subset noted: CD45RA+ positively selected. The origin of the receptors is a man aged 18 to 29 in good health. Some clones in this sample may be carry-over from other donors' samples.

The gene calls are TRBV7-6 and TRBJ2-5, with no clear D. The CDR3 covers 14 residues. Germline CDR1 SGHVS, CDR2 FNYEAQ. The germline V and J ends were trimmed by 3 bases and 6 bases, with 14 bases remaining between them. This CDR3 is CASSFPPRSKTQYF. The CDR3 DNA reads as TGTGCCAGCAGCTTTCCCCCCCGTTCCAAGACCCAGTACTTC. Using reference TRBV7-6 and TRBJ2-5 for the parts outside the CDR3, the full variable domain is GAGVSQSPRYKVTKRGQDVALRCDPISGHVSLYWYRQALGQGPEFLTYFNYEAQQDKSGLPNDRFSAERPEGSISTLTIQRTEQRDSAMYRCASSFPPRSKTQYFGPGTRLLVL.

The V gene is TRBV4-1, the J gene TRBJ2-5; D unresolved. CDR3 length: 13 amino acids. The V and J ends lost 4 bases and 5 bases respectively, with 11 bases between them. CDR1 is MGHRA and CDR2 is YSYEKL in the germline V gene. The CDR3 is CASSPSPVETQYF. The CDR3 bases are TGCGCCAGCAGCCCGAGCCCTGTGGAGACCCAGTACTTC.

The chain employs TRBV10-3 and TRBJ1-1; TRBD1 is a possible D gene (5 bases). The germline V and J ends were trimmed by 2 bases and 0 bases, with 13 bases remaining between them. Germline assignment: CDR1 ENHRY and CDR2 SYGVKD. This CDR3 is built from 16 residues. The CDR3 bases are TGTGCCATCAGTGAGGGACACCGACTAATGAACACTGAAGCTTTCTTT. Protein: CAISEGHRLMNTEAFF.

This sequence joins TRBV5-1 and TRBJ2-5; D possibly matches TRBD1 or TRBD2 (5 bases each). V shed 0 bases and J shed 5 bases, with 11 bases lying between them. The CDR3 is made up of 14 amino acids. The germline gives CDR1 SGHRS, CDR2 YFSETQ. Written as DNA, the CDR3 is TGCGCCAGCAGCTTGGTCCCGGGACCGGAGACCCAGTACTTC. Amino acids: CASSLVPGPETQYF. Supplemented by reference TRBV5-1 and TRBJ2-5, the full variable domain reads KAGVTQTPRYLIKTRGQQVTLSCSPISGHRSVSWYQQTPGQGLQFLFEYFSETQRNKGNFPGRFSGRQFSNSRSEMNVSTLELGDSALYLCASSLVPGPETQYFGPGTRLLVL.

This clone was seen a handful of times. Being one base from a much bigger clone, this may be a read error. The sample has other DNA sequences that encode this CDR3 too. This rearrangement joins TRBV11-2 to TRBJ1-1, with unresolved D. The CDR3 spans 13 residues. Germline-derived CDR1 and CDR2 are SGHAT and FQNNGV. V lost 0 bases and J 2 bases, leaving 4 bases between the germline ends. CDR3 sequence reads: CASSLDRNTEAFF. CDR3 DNA sequence: TGTGCCAGCAGCTTAGACAGAAACACTGAAGCTTTCTTT.

V and J are TRBV19 and TRBJ2-1, with 8 bases matching TRBD2. CDR1 is LNHDA and CDR2 is SQIVND in the germline V gene (reference sequence). The J segment lost 7 bases and the V segment lost 4 bases, leaving 3 bases of the junction unmatched. CDR3 length equals 13 residues. The CDR3 reads CASSNAGGNEQFF. The CDR3 DNA follows: TGTGCCAGTAGTAACGCGGGAGGAAATGAGCAGTTCTTC.

This clone was seen only once. The V call is TRBV7-2, the J call TRBJ1-3, with a possible D match to TRBD1 (5 bases). Germline values: CDR1 SGHTA, CDR2 FQGNSA. The CDR3 sequence is 16 residues long. V lost 3 bases and J 0 bases, leaving 12 bases between the germline ends. CDR3 loop: CASSLGVPTSGNTIYF. The CDR3, as DNA: TGTGCCAGCAGCTTGGGGGTTCCGACCTCTGGAAACACCATATATTTT.

This chain uses TRBV5-1 with TRBJ1-2; D possibly corresponds to TRBD1 (6 bases). V was clipped by 5 bases and J by 8 bases, with 16 bases between them. The CDR3 has 13 residues. Germline V CDR1 and CDR2: SGHRS, YFSETQ. CDR3 region: CASSPGQPRGYTF. Written as DNA, the CDR3 is TGCGCCAGCAGTCCAGGACAGCCTAGAGGCTACACCTTC.

The rearrangement links TRBV14 to TRBJ1-1; no definite D call. Trimming took 4 bases from V and 4 from J, leaving 10 bases between them. Germline V CDR1 and CDR2: SGHDN, FVKESK. The CDR3 totals 13 residues. CDR3 in DNA: TGTGCCAGCAGCCGGTTAGGGTTCACTGAAGCTTTCTTT. Translating gives CASSRLGFTEAFF.

As to this clone: Other DNA sequences in the same sample also yield this CDR3. V gene TRBV5-1 combines with J gene TRBJ2-3, with D perhaps matching TRBD1 or TRBD2 (5 bases each). Germline V lookup: CDR1 SGHRS, CDR2 YFSETQ. V lost 0 bases and J 3 bases, leaving 11 bases between the germline ends. The CDR3 is made up of 15 amino acids. In DNA form, the CDR3 reads TGCGCCAGCAGCTTGGAGGGGAGTAGGACAGATACGCAGTATTTT. Protein: CASSLEGSRTDTQYF. The full variable domain, completed using reference TRBV5-1 and TRBJ2-3, is KAGVTQTPRYLIKTRGQQVTLSCSPISGHRSVSWYQQTPGQGLQFLFEYFSETQRNKGNFPGRFSGRQFSNSRSEMNVSTLELGDSALYLCASSLEGSRTDTQYFGPGTRLTVL.

This chain uses TRBV28 with TRBJ1-1; D is ambiguous. Looked up from germline, CDR1 is MDHEN and CDR2 is SYDVKM. The CDR3 contains 14 residues. The V end lost 1 base, the J end lost 4 bases, and 10 bases lay between the germline ends. CDR3 DNA sequence: TGTGCCAGCAGTTTATCACCGTTGAGCACTGAAGCTTTCTTT. Encoded protein: CASSLSPLSTEAFF. Looking up the rest from reference TRBV28 and TRBJ1-1 gives the full variable domain: DVKVTQSSRYLVKRTGEKVFLECVQDMDHENMFWYRQDPGLGLRLIYFSYDVKMKEKGDIPEGYSVSREKKERFSLILESASTNQTSMYLCASSLSPLSTEAFFGQGTRLTVV.

The chain joins TRBV5-1 to TRBJ1-2, with D hard to call. The CDR3 runs 12 residues. Trimming shortened V by 2 bases and J by 7 bases, and 9 bases separated the two germline ends. CDR1 is SGHRS and CDR2 is YFSETQ in the germline V gene. The CDR3 reads CASSLERVGYTF. DNA for the CDR3: TGCGCCAGCAGCTTAGAGAGGGTTGGCTACACCTTC. Combining the CDR3 with reference TRBV5-1 and TRBJ1-2 gives the whole variable domain KAGVTQTPRYLIKTRGQQVTLSCSPISGHRSVSWYQQTPGQGLQFLFEYFSETQRNKGNFPGRFSGRQFSNSRSEMNVSTLELGDSALYLCASSLERVGYTFGSGTRLTVV.

This clone was observed once. The chain carries TRBV7-3 and TRBJ2-5; D call uncertain. This CDR3 has 13 residues. Germline CDR1 reads SGHTA; CDR2 reads FQGTGA. Trimming pared 1 base from V and 5 bases from J, leaving 8 bases between. The CDR3 protein is CASSLNGLETQYF. The CDR3 DNA reads as TGTGCCAGCAGCTTAAATGGGTTGGAGACCCAGTACTTC.

In nucleotides, the CDR3 is TGTGCCAGCAGCCCGAATCCGGGGACCTCCTACAATGAGCAGTTCTTC. Residues: CASSPNPGTSYNEQFF. This rearrangement joins TRBV7-2 to TRBJ2-1, with D possibly called TRBD1 or TRBD2 (5 bases each). Per the germline V gene, CDR1 is SGHTA and CDR2 is FQGNSA. The CDR3 is 16 residues long. Deletions cut 5 bases from V and 0 bases from J, with 14 bases between. Variable domain in full (rest from reference TRBV7-2 and TRBJ2-1): GAGVSQSPSNKVTEKGKDVELRCDPISGHTALYWYRQSLGQGLEFLIYFQGNSAPDKSGLPSDRFSAERTGGSVSTLTIQRTQQEDSAVYLCASSPNPGTSYNEQFFGPGTRLTVL.

The J gene is TRBJ2-1, the V gene TRBV6-4; D tentatively fits TRBD1 or TRBD2 (5 bases each). Germline V gene data show CDR1 as MRHNA and CDR2 as SNTAGT. Trimming cost V 6 bases and J 0 bases, with 12 bases left between them. There are 15 residues in the CDR3. The CDR3 DNA reads TGTGCCAGCAGCCGGGACCCATCCTCCTACAATGAGCAGTTCTTC. Its protein is CASSRDPSSYNEQFF.

The chain links TRBV29-1 to TRBJ1-4; D not certain. Germline V CDR1 and CDR2: SQVTM, ANQGSEA. Trimming stripped 4 bases from V and 0 bases from J, with 0 bases between. CDR3 length: 11 amino acids. This CDR3 is CSVATNEKLFF. CDR3 coding DNA: TGCAGCGTTGCAACTAATGAAAAACTGTTTTTT.

The chain employs TRBV5-1 and TRBJ2-3; D may be TRBD1 (5 bases). This CDR3 is built from 15 residues. Deletions cut 0 bases from V and 3 bases from J, with 11 bases between. Germline values: CDR1 SGHRS, CDR2 YFSETQ. Written as DNA, the CDR3 is TGCGCCAGCAGCTTGGGACAGATAGGGACAGATACGCAGTATTTT. Translating it yields CASSLGQIGTDTQYF.

The chain employs TRBV28 and TRBJ2-7; 9 bases agree with TRBD1. Germline values: CDR1 MDHEN, CDR2 SYDVKM. Trimming at V came to 8 bases and at J to 5 bases, leaving 4 bases not matched to a gene. The CDR3 consists of 12 residues. CDR3 region: CASRDRAHEQYF. The CDR3 DNA sequence: TGTGCCAGCCGGGACAGGGCCCACGAGCAGTACTTC.

The V call is TRBV30, the J call TRBJ1-1; D ambiguous. Trimming took off 3 bases at V and 6 bases at J, with 14 bases between the two ends. The CDR3 has 13 amino acids. Germline V lookup: CDR1 GTSNPN, CDR2 SVGIG (reference sequence). CDR3 DNA: TGTGCCTGGAGAGTGTCGGAAGTGTCTGAAGCTTTCTTT. This sequence encodes CAWRVSEVSEAFF. Based on the CDR3 plus reference TRBV30 and TRBJ1-1, the full variable domain is SQTIHQWPATLVQPVGSPLSLECTVEGTSNPNLYWYRQAAGRGLQLLFYSVGIGQISSEVPQNLSASRPQDRQFILSSKKLLLSDSGFYLCAWRVSEVSEAFFGQGTRLTVV.

The chain combines TRBV6-1 with TRBJ2-5; 11 nucleotides align to TRBD1. From germline, CDR1 is MNHNS and CDR2 SASEGT. CDR3 length equals 13 residues. The junction had 4 bases not matched to a gene; V was cut back by 11 bases and J by 2 bases. For the CDR3, the DNA is TGTGCCTTCCGGGACAGGGGGCAAGAGACCCAGTACTTC. It specifies CAFRDRGQETQYF.

The V and J genes are TRBV6-6 and TRBJ1-2, with D possibly being TRBD1 (6 bases). Trimming took 6 bases from V and 8 from J, leaving 22 bases between them. In germline, CDR1 is MNHNY, CDR2 SVGAGI (reference sequence). The CDR3 consists of 15 residues. CDR3 loop: CASSPRQGGGEGYTF. DNA of the CDR3: TGTGCCAGCAGCCCCCGTCAAGGGGGTGGGGAAGGCTACACCTTC.

J is TRBJ2-2 and V is TRBV18, with D possibly TRBD1 on 6 matching bases. The CDR3 is 14 residues long. Looked up from germline, CDR1 is KGHSH and CDR2 is LQKENI. V lost 3 bases to trimming and J lost 7 bases, with 12 bases between them. The CDR3 loop is CASSPEYRDGELFF. CDR3 nucleotide sequence: TGTGCCAGCTCACCGGAATACAGGGACGGGGAGCTGTTTTTT.

The chain is built from TRBV5-4 and TRBJ2-1, with 9 bases that match TRBD1. The germline V gene has CDR1 SGHNT and CDR2 YYREEE (reference sequence). This CDR3 has 16 amino acids. V lost 3 bases, J lost 8 bases, and 12 bases stayed unmatched. CDR3 amino acids: CASSSPTGTGSHEQFF. The CDR3 DNA reads as TGTGCCAGCAGCTCGCCAACCGGGACAGGGTCACATGAGCAGTTCTTC. The full variable domain, with the rest looked up from reference TRBV5-4 and TRBJ2-1, is ETGVTQSPTHLIKTRGQQVTLRCSSQSGHNTVSWYQQALGQGPQFIFQYYREEENGRGNFPPRFSGLQFPNYSSELNVNALELDDSALYLCASSSPTGTGSHEQFFGPGTRLTVL.

This rearrangement joins TRBV14 to TRBJ2-7, with 8 positions matching TRBD1. The CDR3 spans 17 residues. The germline V gene encodes CDR1 SGHDN and CDR2 FVKESK. With V trimmed by 3 bases and J by 2 bases, 12 bases remained unmatched. This CDR3 reads CASSQRTGRPKPYEQYF. The DNA for the CDR3 is TGTGCCAGCAGCCAGCGGACAGGGCGCCCGAAGCCCTACGAGCAGTACTTC.

In regard to this clone: Other DNA sequences in this specimen translate into the identical CDR3. The rearrangement links TRBV11-3 to TRBJ2-1, with TRBD2 matching over 7 bases. Per the germline V gene, CDR1 is SGHNT and CDR2 is YENEEA. Trimming removed 1 base from V and 1 base from J; junction bases left unmatched: 1. This CDR3 comprises 15 residues. The DNA for the CDR3 is TGTGCCAGCAGCTTAGCGGGAGGATCCTACAATGAGCAGTTCTTC. Translating it yields CASSLAGGSYNEQFF.

The chain is built from TRBV28 and TRBJ2-3; the match to TRBD1 covers 8 bases. V lost 4 bases and J lost 1; bases outside the gene matches: 7. The CDR3 is 16 amino acids. CDR1 is MDHEN and CDR2 is SYDVKM in the germline V gene. The CDR3 DNA follows: TGTGCCAGCAGTTGGGGCGACAGGGGAGGCACAGATACGCAGTATTTT. Its translation is CASSWGDRGGTDTQYF.

As regards this clone: At the DNA level, this CDR3 is encoded by other sequences in the same sample as well. The chain employs TRBV10-3 and TRBJ2-2; 7 positions agree with TRBD2. CDR3 size: 14 residues. V lost 6 bases and J lost 6; bases outside the gene matches: 7. Germline CDR1 is ENHRY and CDR2 is SYGVKD. CDR3 region: CAIRGLAGAGELFF. In DNA, the CDR3 is TGTGCCATCAGGGGATTAGCGGGTGCCGGGGAGCTGTTTTTT.

V usage is TRBV18 and J usage is TRBJ2-3, with D maybe TRBD1 (6 bases). The V gene lost 0 bases and the J gene lost 2 bases, with 9 bases spanning the gap. The CDR3 spans 15 residues. Looked up from germline, CDR1 is KGHSH and CDR2 is LQKENI. In nucleotides, the CDR3 is TGTGCCAGCTCACCACCAGCAGGGGTCACAGATACGCAGTATTTT. This sequence encodes CASSPPAGVTDTQYF.

The gene calls are TRBV5-1 and TRBJ2-2, with 8 nucleotides matching TRBD1. Germline V gene lookup returns CDR1 SGHRS and CDR2 YFSETQ. The CDR3 loop spans 15 amino acids. With 4 bases clipped from V and 1 base from J, the junction kept 3 bases outside the gene matches. CDR3 region: CASSDGTGNTGELFF. The CDR3 DNA follows: TGCGCCAGCAGCGACGGGACAGGGAACACCGGGGAGCTGTTTTTT.

Worth noting for this clone: The sample carries other DNA sequences with the same CDR3. The chain recombines TRBV5-1 with TRBJ1-1; D is ambiguous. CDR3 size: 14 residues. Germline assignment: CDR1 SGHRS and CDR2 YFSETQ. V shed 4 bases and J shed 0 bases, with 10 bases lying between them. The CDR3 nucleotides read TGCGCCAGCAGCCCCGGTCACTTGAACACTGAAGCTTTCTTT. Protein: CASSPGHLNTEAFF.

The chain recombines TRBV19 with TRBJ1-4; D remains ambiguous. Germline CDR1 reads LNHDA; CDR2 reads SQIVND (reference sequence). Trimming shortened V by 6 bases and J by 8 bases, and 19 bases separated the two germline ends. CDR3 length: 15 residues. This chain's CDR3 is CASSPGHLEEEKLFF. The CDR3 DNA follows: TGTGCCAGTAGCCCGGGCCACCTGGAGGAGGAAAAACTGTTTTTT.

This chain uses TRBV6-1 with TRBJ1-4; 9 nucleotides align to TRBD1. In germline, CDR1 is MNHNS, CDR2 SASEGT. V was clipped by 3 bases and J by 4 bases; unmatched bases: 6. This CDR3 has 16 amino acids. The CDR3 sequence is CASSESRQGVNEKLFF. The CDR3 DNA follows: TGTGCCAGCAGTGAGTCACGACAGGGGGTTAATGAAAAACTGTTTTTT.